These T cell receptor beta chains were read from a single sample in a study of cytomegalovirus exposure and HLA in healthy donors. Method: immunoSEQ multiplex PCR; TCRdb's copy keeps in-frame clones and lacks some. The sample records about 200,000 clones, roughly 83% being singletons. Sequencing was carried out using PBMCs. Source of these receptors: a woman aged 18-29 years in good health and CMV-seronegative. Each CDR3 is given without its conserved first and last residue. Each record gives: clone size, V gene, CDR3 protein. Some rows mark clone size as missing; the rest say once, few, many or name a class of expanded clone.

clone_size: NA; v_call: TRBV9; cdr3_aa: ASSDSGTGVYEKLF
clone_size: once; v_call: TRBV15; cdr3_aa: ATSREGQGYEQY
clone_size: NA; v_call: TRBV27; cdr3_aa: ASSFQGGNTIY
clone_size: NA; v_call: TRBV5-1; cdr3_aa: ASSPDRGQPQH
clone_size: NA; v_call: TRBV28; cdr3_aa: ASSPFSGTYEQY
clone_size: few; v_call: TRBV10-3; cdr3_aa: AISEGQGAIYGYT
clone_size: NA; v_call: TRBV5-6; cdr3_aa: ASSLGGYQETQY
clone_size: few; v_call: TRBV6-1; cdr3_aa: ASSVERLPSNYGYT
clone_size: NA; v_call: TRBV15; cdr3_aa: ATSADRPGQGVDEQY
clone_size: NA; v_call: TRBV5-1; cdr3_aa: ASSFQAGVSNEQF
clone_size: NA; v_call: TRBV7-3; cdr3_aa: ASSLPGLAGAGGELF
clone_size: NA; v_call: TRBV6-5; cdr3_aa: ASTTGLAGTGELF
clone_size: NA; v_call: TRBV5-1; cdr3_aa: ASSLQGRGSYEQY
clone_size: NA; v_call: TRBV7-3; cdr3_aa: ASSPQPSAVGLF
clone_size: few; v_call: TRBV20-1; cdr3_aa: SAENQETQY
clone_size: NA; v_call: TRBV6-4; cdr3_aa: ASSPDDTDTQY
clone_size: NA; v_call: TRBV7-9; cdr3_aa: ASSSLSGESRNNEQF
clone_size: NA; v_call: TRBV4-1; cdr3_aa: ASSLGTADRNTIY
clone_size: NA; v_call: TRBV9; cdr3_aa: ASSIDSGRAADTQY
clone_size: few; v_call: TRBV30; cdr3_aa: AWSVYGWYNEQF
clone_size: NA; v_call: TRBV11-2; cdr3_aa: ASSLSGTANQPQH
clone_size: NA; v_call: TRBV5-1; cdr3_aa: ASSRLAGNTYEQY
clone_size: once; v_call: TRBV9; cdr3_aa: ASSVFSGGTDTQY
clone_size: NA; v_call: TRBV7-6; cdr3_aa: ASSLTDGNYEQY
clone_size: NA; v_call: TRBV6-1; cdr3_aa: ASDAGTFYNEQF
clone_size: NA; v_call: TRBV5-4; cdr3_aa: ASSSGGSDGYT
clone_size: NA; v_call: TRBV30; cdr3_aa: ACSGFMNTEAF
clone_size: NA; v_call: TRBV11-2; cdr3_aa: ASSYRWGDPYEQY
clone_size: once; v_call: TRBV11-2; cdr3_aa: ASSSMGQGYEQY
clone_size: NA; v_call: TRBV27; cdr3_aa: ASSPSGRSYEQY
clone_size: NA; v_call: TRBV9; cdr3_aa: ASSGPGGATNEKLF
clone_size: NA; v_call: TRBV4-1; cdr3_aa: ASSQGQGAYSPLH
clone_size: NA; v_call: TRBV18; cdr3_aa: ASSPSYNEQF
clone_size: NA; v_call: TRBV7-8; cdr3_aa: ASSLGDRGSYGYT
clone_size: NA; v_call: TRBV6-1; cdr3_aa: ASSAGTSGGYEQY
clone_size: NA; v_call: TRBV6-6; cdr3_aa: ASSYPLDGKGDTQY
clone_size: NA; v_call: TRBV5-1; cdr3_aa: ASSLPPPITGELF
clone_size: once; v_call: TRBV5-8; cdr3_aa: ASSYPAGTYEQY
clone_size: few; v_call: TRBV9; cdr3_aa: ASSVGSLANEQF
clone_size: NA; v_call: TRBV9; cdr3_aa: ASSVAPGGRDVAF
clone_size: few; v_call: TRBV6-1; cdr3_aa: ASSEATGGYNEQF
clone_size: few; v_call: TRBV4-2; cdr3_aa: ASSQDFAGGGRVQY
clone_size: NA; v_call: TRBV9; cdr3_aa: ASSVDDRGPGKLF
clone_size: NA; v_call: TRBV9; cdr3_aa: ASSLVGTGPYEQF
clone_size: NA; v_call: TRBV11-2; cdr3_aa: ASSLGGWGTEAF
clone_size: few; v_call: TRBV6-5; cdr3_aa: ASSSSLAGRETQY
clone_size: NA; v_call: TRBV6-5; cdr3_aa: ASSYSRASGSDEQY
clone_size: NA; v_call: TRBV6-5; cdr3_aa: ASSLTGGFQY
clone_size: few; v_call: TRBV18; cdr3_aa: ASSAVGDGNQPQH